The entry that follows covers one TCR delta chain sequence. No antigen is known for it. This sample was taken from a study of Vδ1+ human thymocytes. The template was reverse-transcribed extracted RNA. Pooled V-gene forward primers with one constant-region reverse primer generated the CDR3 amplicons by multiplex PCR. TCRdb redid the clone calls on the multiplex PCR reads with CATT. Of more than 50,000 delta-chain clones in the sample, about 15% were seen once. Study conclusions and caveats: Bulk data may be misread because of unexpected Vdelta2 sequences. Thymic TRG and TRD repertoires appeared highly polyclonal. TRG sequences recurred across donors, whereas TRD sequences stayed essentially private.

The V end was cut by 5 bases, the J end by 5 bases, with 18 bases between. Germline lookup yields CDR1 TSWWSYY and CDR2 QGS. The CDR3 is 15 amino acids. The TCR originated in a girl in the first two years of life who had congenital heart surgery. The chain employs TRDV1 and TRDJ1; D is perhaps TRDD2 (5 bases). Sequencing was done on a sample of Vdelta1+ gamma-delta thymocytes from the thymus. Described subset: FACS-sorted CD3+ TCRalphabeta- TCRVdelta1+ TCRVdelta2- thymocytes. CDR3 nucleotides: TGTGCTCTTGGGACTCGCTTTCCTCCTGAAGATAAACTCATCTTT. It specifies CALGTRFPPEDKLIF.